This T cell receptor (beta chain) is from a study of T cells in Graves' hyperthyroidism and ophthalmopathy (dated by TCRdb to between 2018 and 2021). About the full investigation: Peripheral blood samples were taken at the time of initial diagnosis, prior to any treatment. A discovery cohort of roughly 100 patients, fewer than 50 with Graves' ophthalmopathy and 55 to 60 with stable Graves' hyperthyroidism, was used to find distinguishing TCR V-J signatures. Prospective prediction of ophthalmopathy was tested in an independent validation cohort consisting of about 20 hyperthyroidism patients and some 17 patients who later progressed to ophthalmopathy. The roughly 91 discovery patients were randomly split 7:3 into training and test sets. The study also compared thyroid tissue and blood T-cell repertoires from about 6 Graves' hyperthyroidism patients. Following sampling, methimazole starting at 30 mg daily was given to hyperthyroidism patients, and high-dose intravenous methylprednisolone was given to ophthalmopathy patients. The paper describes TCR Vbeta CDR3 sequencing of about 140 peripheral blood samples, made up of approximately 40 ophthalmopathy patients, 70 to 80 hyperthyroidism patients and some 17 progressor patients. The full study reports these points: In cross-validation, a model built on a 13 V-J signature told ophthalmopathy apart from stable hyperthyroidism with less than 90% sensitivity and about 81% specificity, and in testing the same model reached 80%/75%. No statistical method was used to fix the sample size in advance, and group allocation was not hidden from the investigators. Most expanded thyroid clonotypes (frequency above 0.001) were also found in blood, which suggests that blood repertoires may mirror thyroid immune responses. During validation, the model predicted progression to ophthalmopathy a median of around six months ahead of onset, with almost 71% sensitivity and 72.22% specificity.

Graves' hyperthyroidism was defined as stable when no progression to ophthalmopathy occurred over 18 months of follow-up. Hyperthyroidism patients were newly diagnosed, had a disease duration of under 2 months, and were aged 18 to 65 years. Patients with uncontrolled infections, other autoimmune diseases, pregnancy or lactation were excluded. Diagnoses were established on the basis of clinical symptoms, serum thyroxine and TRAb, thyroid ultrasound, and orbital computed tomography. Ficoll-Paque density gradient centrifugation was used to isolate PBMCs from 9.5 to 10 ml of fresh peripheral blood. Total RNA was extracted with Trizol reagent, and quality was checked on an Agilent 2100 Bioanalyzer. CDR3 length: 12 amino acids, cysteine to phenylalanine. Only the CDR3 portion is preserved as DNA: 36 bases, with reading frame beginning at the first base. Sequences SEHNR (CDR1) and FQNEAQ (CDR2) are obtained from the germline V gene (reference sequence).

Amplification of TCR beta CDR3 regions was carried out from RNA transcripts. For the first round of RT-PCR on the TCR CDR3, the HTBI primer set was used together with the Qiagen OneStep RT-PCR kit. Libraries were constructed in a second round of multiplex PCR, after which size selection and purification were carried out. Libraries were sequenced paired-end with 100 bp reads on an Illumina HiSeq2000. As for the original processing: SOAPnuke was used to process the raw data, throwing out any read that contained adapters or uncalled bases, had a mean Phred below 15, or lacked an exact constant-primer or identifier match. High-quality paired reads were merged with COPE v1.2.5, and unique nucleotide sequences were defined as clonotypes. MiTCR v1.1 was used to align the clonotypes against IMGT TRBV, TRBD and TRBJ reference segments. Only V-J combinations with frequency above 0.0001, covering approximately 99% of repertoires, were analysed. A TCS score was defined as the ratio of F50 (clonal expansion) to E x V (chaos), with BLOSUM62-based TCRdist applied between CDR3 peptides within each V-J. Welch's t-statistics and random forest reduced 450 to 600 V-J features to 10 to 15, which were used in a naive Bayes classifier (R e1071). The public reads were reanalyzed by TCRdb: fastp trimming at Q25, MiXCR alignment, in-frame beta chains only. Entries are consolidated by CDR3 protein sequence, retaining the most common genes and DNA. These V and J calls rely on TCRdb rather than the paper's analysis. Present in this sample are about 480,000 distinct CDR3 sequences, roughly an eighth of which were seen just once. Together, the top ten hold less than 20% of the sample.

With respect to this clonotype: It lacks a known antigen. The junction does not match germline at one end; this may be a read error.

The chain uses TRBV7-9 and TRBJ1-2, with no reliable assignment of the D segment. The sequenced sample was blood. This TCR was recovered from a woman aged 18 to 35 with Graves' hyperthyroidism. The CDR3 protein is CASSLDRYGHTF. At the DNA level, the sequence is TGTGCCAGCAGCTTAGATCGGTATGGCCACACCTTC.